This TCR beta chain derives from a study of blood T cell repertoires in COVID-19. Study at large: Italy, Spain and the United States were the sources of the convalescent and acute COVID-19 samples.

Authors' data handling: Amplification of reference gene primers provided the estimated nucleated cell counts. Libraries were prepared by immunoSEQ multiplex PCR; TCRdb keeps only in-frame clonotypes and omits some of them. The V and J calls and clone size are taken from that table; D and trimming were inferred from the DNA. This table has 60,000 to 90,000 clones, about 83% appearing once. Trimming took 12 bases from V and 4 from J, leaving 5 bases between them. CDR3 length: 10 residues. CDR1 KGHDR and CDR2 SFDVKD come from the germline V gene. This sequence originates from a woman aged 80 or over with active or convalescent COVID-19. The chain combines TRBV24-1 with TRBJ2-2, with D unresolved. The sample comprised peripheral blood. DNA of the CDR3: TGTGCCTGGAGCACCGGGGAGCTGTTTTTT. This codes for CAWSTGELFF.